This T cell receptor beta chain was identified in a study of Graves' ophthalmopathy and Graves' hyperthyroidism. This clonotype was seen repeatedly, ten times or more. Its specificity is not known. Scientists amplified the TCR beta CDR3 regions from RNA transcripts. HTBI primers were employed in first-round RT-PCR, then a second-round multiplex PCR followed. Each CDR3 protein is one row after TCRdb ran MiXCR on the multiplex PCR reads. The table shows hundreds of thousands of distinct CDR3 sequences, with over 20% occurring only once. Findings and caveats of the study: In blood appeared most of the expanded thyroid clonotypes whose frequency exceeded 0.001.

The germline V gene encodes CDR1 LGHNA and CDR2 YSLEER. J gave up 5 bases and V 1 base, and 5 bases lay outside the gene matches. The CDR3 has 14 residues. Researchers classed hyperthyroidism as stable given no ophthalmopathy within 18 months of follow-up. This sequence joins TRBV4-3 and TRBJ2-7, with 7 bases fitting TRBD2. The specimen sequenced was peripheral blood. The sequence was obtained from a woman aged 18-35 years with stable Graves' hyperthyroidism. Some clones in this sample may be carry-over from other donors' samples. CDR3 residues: CASSQVWGRDEQYF. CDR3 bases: TGCGCCAGCAGCCAAGTTTGGGGGAGGGACGAGCAGTACTTC.